Below, 14 T cell receptor beta chains from the same sample are listed, as sequenced in a study of radiation and T cells in renal cell carcinoma. The data were produced by immunoSEQ multiplex PCR, yet TCRdb's version contains in-frame clones alone and is incomplete. In the table there are 65,000 or so clones, around 80% of which are singletons. Time point given: blood 4 weeks post-SBRT, at nephrectomy. Treatment here: 15 Gy SBRT to primary tumor, nephrectomy 4 weeks later. Sample: blood, taken from a patient whose treatment included radiotherapy and nephrectomy. The source is a man between 60 and 75 years old with renal cell carcinoma.

The chain couples TRBV27 to TRBJ1-2; a possible D gene is TRBD1 (5 bases). V shed 4 bases and J shed 8 bases, with 17 bases lying between them. The length of the CDR3 is 14 residues. Germline lookup yields CDR1 MNHEY and CDR2 SMNVEV (reference sequence). DNA of the CDR3: TGTGCCAGCAGTTATGTCCCGTTAGGGGACGGCTACACCTTC. It codes for CASSYVPLGDGYTF.

The chain combines TRBV2 with TRBJ2-6; 8 positions agree with TRBD1. Looked up from germline, CDR1 is SNHLY and CDR2 is FYNNEI. The CDR3 extends over 20 amino acids. The trim removed 2 bases at V and 2 bases at J, leaving 14 bases unmatched. The CDR3 loop reads CASSEMDRAYIFTGANVLTF. CDR3 bases: TGTGCCAGCAGTGAAATGGACAGGGCGTACATCTTTACTGGGGCCAACGTCCTGACTTTC.

The rearrangement links TRBV7-9 to TRBJ2-7; D might be TRBD1 (6 bases). CDR3 length: 16 amino acids. The germline V gene has CDR1 SEHNR and CDR2 FQNEAQ (reference sequence). Trimming cost V 7 bases and J 2 bases, with 21 bases left between them. CDR3 sequence: CASTSRQDISPYEQYF. The CDR3 nucleotides are TGTGCCAGCACCTCGAGACAGGATATCTCTCCCTACGAGCAGTACTTC.

About this clone: Other DNA sequences within the sample encode an identical CDR3. V is TRBV5-1 and J is TRBJ1-4; a possible D gene is TRBD1 (5 bases). The V end was cut by 4 bases, the J end by 4 bases, with 11 bases between. Germline CDR1 is SGHRS and CDR2 is YFSETQ. The CDR3 extends over 14 amino acids. As DNA, the CDR3 is TGCGCCAGCAGCCCTGGGGGAAATAATGAAAAACTGTTTTTT. The encoded protein is CASSPGGNNEKLFF.

This chain connects TRBV18 to TRBJ2-5; 10 positions agree with TRBD2. The germline V gene has CDR1 KGHSH and CDR2 LQKENI. This CDR3 has 15 amino acids. The trim removed 2 bases at V and 4 bases at J, leaving 4 bases unmatched. In DNA, the CDR3 is TGTGCCAGCTCACCAAAGCGGGAGGGGAGAGAGACCCAGTACTTC. Protein product: CASSPKREGRETQYF.

A remark on this clone: Other DNA variants within this sample encode the same CDR3. This chain uses TRBV7-2 with TRBJ1-2; tentatively, D is TRBD1 (5 bases). CDR1 SGHTA and CDR2 FQGNSA come from the germline V gene. The CDR3 covers 16 residues. V was cut by 3 bases and J by 0 bases, with 14 bases left in between. CDR3 coding DNA: TGTGCCAGCAGCTTGCAGGGATCCCTGGCTAACTATGGCTACACCTTC. This gives the protein CASSLQGSLANYGYTF.

The chain uses TRBV18 and TRBJ1-2; weak D call: TRBD1 (5 bases). The CDR3 is 14 residues long. V lost 4 bases and J 3 bases, leaving 12 bases between the germline ends. CDR1 is KGHSH and CDR2 is LQKENI in the germline V gene. This CDR3 is CASSLETGDYGYTF. CDR3 nucleotides: TGTGCCAGCTCACTAGAGACGGGGGACTATGGCTACACCTTC.

CDR3 in DNA: TGTGCCATCTTTTTCGGAAAGGGGGACAGCACTATAGGAAACACCATATATTTT. Translated, it gives CAIFFGKGDSTIGNTIYF. V gene TRBV7-9 combines with J gene TRBJ1-3; 7 bases match TRBD1. This CDR3 contains 18 residues. Looked up from germline, CDR1 is SEHNR and CDR2 is FQNEAQ (reference sequence). Trimming at V came to 10 bases and at J to 4 bases, leaving 22 bases not matched to a gene.

The chain combines TRBV19 with TRBJ2-3; 9 bases align to TRBD1. Trimming cost V 3 bases and J 3 bases; bases outside gene matches: 4. The CDR3 extends over 15 amino acids. The V gene's germline CDR1 is LNHDA and CDR2 SQIVND (reference sequence). CDR3: CASSMPTGGTDTQYF. CDR3 in DNA: TGTGCCAGTAGTATGCCGACAGGGGGAACAGATACGCAGTATTTT.

The genes are TRBV13 and TRBJ2-3; 8 bases are a match to TRBD2. The junction had 7 bases not matched to a gene; V was cut back by 2 bases and J by 6 bases. Germline CDR1 and CDR2: PRHDT and FYEKMQ (reference sequence). CDR3 length equals 15 residues. The CDR3 sequence is CASSLSRVAGDTQYF. For the CDR3, the DNA is TGTGCCAGCAGCTTAAGCCGGGTAGCGGGGGATACGCAGTATTTT.

Here the CDR3 reads CASATGGGNTIYF. The CDR3 DNA reads TGTGCCAGCGCGACAGGCGGAGGTAACACCATATATTTT. The chain carries TRBV18 and TRBJ1-3; a weak D match, TRBD1 (6 bases). Trimming stripped 8 bases from V and 7 bases from J, with 15 bases between. The CDR3 contains 13 residues. The V gene's germline CDR1 is KGHSH and CDR2 LQKENI.

The V and J genes are TRBV6-5 and TRBJ2-7; D gene ambiguous. This CDR3 has 15 residues. The V end was cut by 6 bases, the J end by 5 bases, with 20 bases between. Looked up from germline, CDR1 is MNHEY and CDR2 is SVGAGI. CDR3 amino acids: CASRLLTRQDDEQYF. Here the CDR3 DNA reads TGTGCCAGCAGACTCTTAACGAGGCAGGACGACGAGCAGTACTTC.

This chain links TRBV5-6 with TRBJ2-5; D remains ambiguous. This CDR3 region has 12 residues. Germline values: CDR1 SGHDT, CDR2 YYEEEE. Trimming removed 0 bases from V and 5 bases from J, with 5 bases in between. CDR3 nucleotide sequence: TGTGCCAGCAGCTTGGTTGCGGAGACCCAGTACTTC. It codes for CASSLVAETQYF.

The rearrangement links TRBV5-6 to TRBJ2-7, with D possibly TRBD1 on 6 matching bases. In germline, CDR1 is SGHDT, CDR2 YYEEEE. V lost 6 bases to trimming and J lost 4 bases, with 14 bases between them. The CDR3 runs 13 residues. CDR3 coding DNA: TGTGCCAGCATCGGGTGGGGGCAATACGAGCAGTACTTC. The encoded protein is CASIGWGQYEQYF.